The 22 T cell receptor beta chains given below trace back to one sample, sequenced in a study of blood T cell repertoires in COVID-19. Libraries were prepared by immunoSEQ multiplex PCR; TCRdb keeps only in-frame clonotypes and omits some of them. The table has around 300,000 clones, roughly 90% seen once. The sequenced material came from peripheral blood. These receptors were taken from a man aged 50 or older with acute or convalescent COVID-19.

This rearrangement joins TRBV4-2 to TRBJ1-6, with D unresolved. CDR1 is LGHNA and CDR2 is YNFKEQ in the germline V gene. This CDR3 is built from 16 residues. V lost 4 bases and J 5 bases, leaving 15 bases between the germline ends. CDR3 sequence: CASSRLRTGNNSPLHF. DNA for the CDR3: TGTGCCAGCAGCCGCCTGAGGACGGGGAATAATTCACCCCTCCACTTT.

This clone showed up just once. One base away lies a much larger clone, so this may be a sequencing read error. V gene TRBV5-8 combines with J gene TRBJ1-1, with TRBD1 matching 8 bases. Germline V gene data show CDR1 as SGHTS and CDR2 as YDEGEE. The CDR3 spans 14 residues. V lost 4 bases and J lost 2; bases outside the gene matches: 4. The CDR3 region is CASSPRGRNTEAFF. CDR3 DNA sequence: TGTGCCAGCAGCCCCAGGGGGCGAAACACTGAAGCTTTCTTT.

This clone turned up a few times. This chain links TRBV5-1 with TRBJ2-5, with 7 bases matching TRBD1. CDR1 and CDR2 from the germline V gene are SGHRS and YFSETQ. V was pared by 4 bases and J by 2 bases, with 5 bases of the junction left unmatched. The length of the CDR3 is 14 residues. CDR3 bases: TGCGCCAGCAGCCACGGACAGGTTCAAGAGACCCAGTACTTC. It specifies CASSHGQVQETQYF.

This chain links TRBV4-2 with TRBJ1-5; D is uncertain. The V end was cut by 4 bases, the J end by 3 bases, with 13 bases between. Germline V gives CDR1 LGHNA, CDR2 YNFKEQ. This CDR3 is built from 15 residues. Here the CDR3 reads CASSLDLRLNQPQHF. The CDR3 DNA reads TGTGCCAGCAGCCTTGATCTCAGGCTCAATCAGCCCCAGCATTTT.

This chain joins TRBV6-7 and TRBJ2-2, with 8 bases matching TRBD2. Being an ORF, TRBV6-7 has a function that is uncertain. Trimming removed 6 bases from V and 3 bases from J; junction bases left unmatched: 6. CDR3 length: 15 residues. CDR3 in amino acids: CASSPSGGYTGELFF. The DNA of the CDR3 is TGTGCCAGCAGCCCCAGCGGGGGTTACACCGGGGAGCTGTTTTTT.

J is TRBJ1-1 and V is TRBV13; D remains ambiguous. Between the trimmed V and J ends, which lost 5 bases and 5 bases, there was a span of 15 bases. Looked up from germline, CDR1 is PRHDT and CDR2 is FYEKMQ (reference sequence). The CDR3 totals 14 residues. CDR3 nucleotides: TGTGCCAGCAGCGCCAGTCCCGCCGGGACTGAAGCTTTCTTT. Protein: CASSASPAGTEAFF.

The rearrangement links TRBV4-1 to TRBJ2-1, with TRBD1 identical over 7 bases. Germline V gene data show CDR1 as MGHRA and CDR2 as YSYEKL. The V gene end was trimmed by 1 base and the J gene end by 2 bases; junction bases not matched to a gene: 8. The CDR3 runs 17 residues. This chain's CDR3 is CASSQAAGGNTYNEQFF. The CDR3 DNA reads TGCGCCAGCAGCCAAGCGGCAGGGGGAAACACCTACAATGAGCAGTTCTTC.

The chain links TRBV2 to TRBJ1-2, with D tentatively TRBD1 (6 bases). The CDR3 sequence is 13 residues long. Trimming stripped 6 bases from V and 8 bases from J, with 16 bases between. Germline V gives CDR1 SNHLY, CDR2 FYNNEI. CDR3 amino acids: CASSLNRDGGYTF. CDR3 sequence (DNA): TGTGCCAGCAGCCTTAACAGGGACGGGGGCTACACCTTC.

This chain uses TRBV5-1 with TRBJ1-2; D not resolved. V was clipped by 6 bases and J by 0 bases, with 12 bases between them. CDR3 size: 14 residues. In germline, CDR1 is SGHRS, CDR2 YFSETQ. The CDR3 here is CASTESSPNYGYTF. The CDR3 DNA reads TGCGCCAGCACCGAGAGTAGCCCTAACTATGGCTACACCTTC.

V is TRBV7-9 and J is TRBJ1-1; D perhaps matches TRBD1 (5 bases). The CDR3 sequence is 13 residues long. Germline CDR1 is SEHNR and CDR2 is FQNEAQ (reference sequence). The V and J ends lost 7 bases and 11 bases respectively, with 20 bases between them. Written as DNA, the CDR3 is TGTGCCAGCACACGTTCTGTGGACAATGGGGCTTTCTTT. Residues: CASTRSVDNGAFF.

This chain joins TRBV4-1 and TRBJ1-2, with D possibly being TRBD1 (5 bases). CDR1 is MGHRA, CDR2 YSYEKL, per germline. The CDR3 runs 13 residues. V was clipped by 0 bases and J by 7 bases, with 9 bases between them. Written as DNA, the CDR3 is TGCGCCAGCAGCCAAGACAGGGTGACTGGCTACACCTTC. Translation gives CASSQDRVTGYTF.

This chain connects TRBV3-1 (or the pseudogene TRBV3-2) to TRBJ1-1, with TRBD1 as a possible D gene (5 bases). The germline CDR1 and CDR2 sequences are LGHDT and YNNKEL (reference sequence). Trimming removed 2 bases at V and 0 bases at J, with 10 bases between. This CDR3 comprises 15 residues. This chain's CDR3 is CASSQWTDMNTEAFF. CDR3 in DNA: TGTGCCAGCAGCCAATGGACGGACATGAACACTGAAGCTTTCTTT.

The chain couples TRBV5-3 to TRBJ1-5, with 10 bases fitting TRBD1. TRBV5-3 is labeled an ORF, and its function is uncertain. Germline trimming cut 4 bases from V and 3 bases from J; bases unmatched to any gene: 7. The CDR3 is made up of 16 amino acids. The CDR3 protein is CARSPRDRGFNQPQHF. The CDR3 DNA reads TGTGCCAGAAGCCCCCGGGACAGGGGATTCAATCAGCCCCAGCATTTT.

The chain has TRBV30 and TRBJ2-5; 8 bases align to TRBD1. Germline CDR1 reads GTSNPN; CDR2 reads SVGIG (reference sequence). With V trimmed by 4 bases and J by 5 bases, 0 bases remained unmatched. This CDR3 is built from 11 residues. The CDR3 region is CAWNRGETQYF. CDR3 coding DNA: TGTGCCTGGAACAGGGGGGAGACCCAGTACTTC.

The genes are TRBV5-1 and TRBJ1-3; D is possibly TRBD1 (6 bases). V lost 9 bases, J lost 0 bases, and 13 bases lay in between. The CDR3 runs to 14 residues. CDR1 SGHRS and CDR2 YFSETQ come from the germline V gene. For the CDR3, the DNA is TGCGCCAACCGGACAGCTTACTCTGGAAACACCATATATTTT. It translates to CANRTAYSGNTIYF.

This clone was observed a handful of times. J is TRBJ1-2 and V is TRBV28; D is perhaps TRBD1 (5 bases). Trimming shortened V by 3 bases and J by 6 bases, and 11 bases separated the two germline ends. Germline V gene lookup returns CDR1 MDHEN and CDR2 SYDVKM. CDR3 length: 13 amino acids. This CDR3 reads CASSLPGIDGYTF. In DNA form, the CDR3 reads TGTGCCAGCAGTTTGCCAGGGATCGATGGCTACACCTTC.

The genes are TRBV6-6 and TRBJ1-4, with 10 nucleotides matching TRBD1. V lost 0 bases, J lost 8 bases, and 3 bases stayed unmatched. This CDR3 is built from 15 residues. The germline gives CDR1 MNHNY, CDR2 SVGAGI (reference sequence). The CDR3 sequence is CASSYSTGGREKLFF. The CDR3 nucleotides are TGTGCCAGCAGTTACTCGACAGGGGGCCGGGAAAAACTGTTTTTT.

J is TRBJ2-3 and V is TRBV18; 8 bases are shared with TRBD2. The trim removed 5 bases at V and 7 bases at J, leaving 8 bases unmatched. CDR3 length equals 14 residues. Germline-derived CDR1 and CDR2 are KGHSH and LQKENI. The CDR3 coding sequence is TGTGCCAGCTCATCCGGGACGGGGGGGAATACGCAGTATTTT. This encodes CASSSGTGGNTQYF.

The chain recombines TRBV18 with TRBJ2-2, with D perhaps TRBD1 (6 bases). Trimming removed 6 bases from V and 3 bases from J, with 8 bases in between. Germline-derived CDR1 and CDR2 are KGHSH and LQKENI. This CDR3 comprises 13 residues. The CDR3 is CASSSGDTGELFF. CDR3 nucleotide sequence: TGTGCCAGCTCCTCAGGGGACACCGGGGAGCTGTTTTTT.

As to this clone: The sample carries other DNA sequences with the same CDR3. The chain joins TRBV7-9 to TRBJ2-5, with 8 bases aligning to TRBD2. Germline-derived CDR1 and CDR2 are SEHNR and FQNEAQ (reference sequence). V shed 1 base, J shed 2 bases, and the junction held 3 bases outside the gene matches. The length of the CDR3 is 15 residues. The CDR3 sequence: CASSLGAGGQETQYF. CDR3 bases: TGTGCCAGCAGCTTAGGGGCGGGGGGTCAAGAGACCCAGTACTTC.

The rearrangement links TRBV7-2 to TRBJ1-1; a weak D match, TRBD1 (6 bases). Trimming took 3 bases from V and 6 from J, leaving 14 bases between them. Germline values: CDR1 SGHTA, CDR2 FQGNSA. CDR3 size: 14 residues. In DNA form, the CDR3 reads TGTGCCAGCAGCTTGGGTTTCGAGGGGGCTGAAGCTTTCTTT. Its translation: CASSLGFEGAEAFF.

Here the CDR3 reads CASSSDRQITGELFF. CDR3 bases: TGCGCCAGCAGTTCCGACAGGCAAATCACCGGGGAGCTGTTTTTT. The V gene is TRBV5-1, the J gene TRBJ2-2; tentative D call: TRBD1 (6 bases). The CDR3 length is 15 residues. Germline lookup yields CDR1 SGHRS and CDR2 YFSETQ. The germline V and J ends were trimmed by 5 bases and 4 bases, with 15 bases remaining between them.